A selection of T cell receptor beta chains follows, all from one sample in a study of identifying expanded T cells in peripheral blood. TCRdb's copy holds only in-frame clones and misses some; the assay was immunoSEQ multiplex PCR. The sample holds roughly 96,000 clones, approximately 91% seen once. Specimen: blood. Every receptor here comes from a person between 18 and 69 years old in good health. Both conserved end residues are part of each CDR3. Each record gives: D gene, V gene, J gene, clone size, CDR3 protein, CDR3 DNA. A D gene is named only where the DNA matches it firmly. The size field is filled for only some rows; it gives once, few, many or a size class.

d_gene: TRBD1; v_gene: TRBV18; j_gene: TRBJ2-7; abundance: NA; CDR3aa: CASSPPSGTASYEQYF; CDR3nt: TGTGCCAGCTCACCACCCTCGGGGACAGCCTCCTACGAGCAGTACTTC
d_gene: NA; v_gene: TRBV19; j_gene: TRBJ1-3; abundance: NA; CDR3aa: CASSIASGGHSGNTIYF; CDR3nt: TGTGCCAGTAGTATCGCCTCAGGAGGACACTCTGGAAACACCATATATTTT
d_gene: NA; v_gene: TRBV18; j_gene: TRBJ1-1; abundance: NA; CDR3aa: CASSGTRNTEAFF; CDR3nt: TGTGCCAGCTCCGGGACAAGGAACACTGAAGCTTTCTTT
d_gene: NA; v_gene: TRBV5-6; j_gene: TRBJ1-3; abundance: NA; CDR3aa: CASSLDGETPGNTIYF; CDR3nt: TGTGCCAGCAGCTTGGATGGAGAGACCCCTGGAAACACCATATATTTT
d_gene: TRBD1; v_gene: TRBV6-5; j_gene: TRBJ1-5; abundance: once; CDR3aa: CASRRTGANQPQHF; CDR3nt: TGTGCCAGCAGAAGGACAGGGGCCAATCAGCCCCAGCATTTT
d_gene: NA; v_gene: TRBV10-3; j_gene: TRBJ1-1; abundance: NA; CDR3aa: CAISSPDRMPGAFF; CDR3nt: TGTGCCATCAGTTCACCTGACAGGATGCCCGGGGCTTTCTTT
d_gene: NA; v_gene: TRBV6-5; j_gene: TRBJ2-5; abundance: NA; CDR3aa: CASRPGPRETQYF; CDR3nt: TGTGCCAGCAGGCCCGGGCCGAGGGAGACCCAGTACTTC
d_gene: TRBD1; v_gene: TRBV6-6; j_gene: TRBJ1-1; abundance: NA; CDR3aa: CASTPGTERTEAFF; CDR3nt: TGTGCCAGCACCCCGGGGACAGAGAGGACTGAAGCTTTCTTT
d_gene: TRBD2; v_gene: TRBV9; j_gene: TRBJ2-1; abundance: few; CDR3aa: CASSVTASGIYNEQFF; CDR3nt: TGTGCCAGCAGCGTGACAGCTAGCGGGATCTACAATGAGCAGTTCTTC
d_gene: TRBD1; v_gene: TRBV10-3; j_gene: TRBJ1-2; abundance: NA; CDR3aa: CAISEWGRGYGYTF; CDR3nt: TGTGCCATCAGTGAATGGGGCAGGGGGTATGGCTACACCTTC
d_gene: NA; v_gene: TRBV5-1; j_gene: TRBJ1-1; abundance: NA; CDR3aa: CASSSAGTRNTEAFF; CDR3nt: TGCGCCAGCAGCTCAGCCGGGACGAGGAACACTGAAGCTTTCTTT
d_gene: NA; v_gene: TRBV19; j_gene: TRBJ1-4; abundance: few; CDR3aa: CASSTYTGSTNEKLFF; CDR3nt: TGTGCCAGTAGTACCTACACAGGATCAACTAATGAAAAACTGTTTTTT
d_gene: TRBD2; v_gene: TRBV19; j_gene: TRBJ2-1; abundance: NA; CDR3aa: CASSLGTTGEQFF; CDR3nt: TGTGCCAGTAGCCTCGGGACTACTGGTGAGCAGTTCTTC
d_gene: NA; v_gene: TRBV7-2; j_gene: TRBJ2-7; abundance: NA; CDR3aa: CASSQELVQTYEQYF; CDR3nt: TGTGCCAGCAGCCAGGAGCTAGTGCAAACCTACGAGCAGTACTTC
d_gene: NA; v_gene: TRBV19; j_gene: TRBJ1-2; abundance: NA; CDR3aa: CASSAAGAVGFSGYGYTF; CDR3nt: TGTGCCAGTAGTGCAGCCGGCGCGGTCGGGTTTTCTGGCTATGGCTACACCTTC
d_gene: NA; v_gene: TRBV6-6; j_gene: TRBJ2-5; abundance: NA; CDR3aa: CASSRGLAQETQYF; CDR3nt: TGTGCCAGCAGTAGGGGCCTAGCGCAAGAGACCCAGTACTTC
d_gene: NA; v_gene: TRBV18; j_gene: TRBJ1-1; abundance: NA; CDR3aa: CASSPEGWDTEAFF; CDR3nt: TGTGCCAGCTCACCCGAGGGATGGGACACTGAAGCTTTCTTT
d_gene: TRBD2; v_gene: TRBV6-1; j_gene: TRBJ2-3; abundance: NA; CDR3aa: CASSERYSGGARDTQYF; CDR3nt: TGTGCCAGCAGTGAGAGGTATAGCGGGGGGGCAAGGGATACGCAGTATTTT
d_gene: NA; v_gene: TRBV4-1; j_gene: TRBJ1-1; abundance: many; CDR3aa: CASSPSESLSGNTEAFF; CDR3nt: TGCGCCAGCAGCCCTAGCGAGAGCCTGTCAGGGAACACTGAAGCTTTCTTT
d_gene: TRBD1; v_gene: TRBV15; j_gene: TRBJ1-5; abundance: NA; CDR3aa: CATSRKRGGTDSNQPQHF; CDR3nt: TGTGCCACCAGCAGAAAGAGGGGCGGGACAGATAGCAATCAGCCCCAGCATTTT
d_gene: NA; v_gene: TRBV5-5; j_gene: TRBJ2-1; abundance: NA; CDR3aa: CASSFGWGDYNEQFF; CDR3nt: TGTGCCAGCAGCTTTGGGTGGGGGGACTACAATGAGCAGTTCTTC
d_gene: NA; v_gene: TRBV29-1; j_gene: TRBJ1-1; abundance: once; CDR3aa: CSVSVGRDTEAFF; CDR3nt: TGCAGCGTATCGGTGGGCAGGGACACTGAAGCTTTCTTT
d_gene: NA; v_gene: TRBV7-2; j_gene: TRBJ2-5; abundance: NA; CDR3aa: CASSPRRQPEETQYF; CDR3nt: TGTGCCAGCAGCCCCCGGCGGCAGCCCGAAGAGACCCAGTACTTC
d_gene: NA; v_gene: TRBV6-5; j_gene: TRBJ1-1; abundance: NA; CDR3aa: CASSYSSTLGTEAFF; CDR3nt: TGTGCCAGCAGTTACTCGAGTACTTTGGGGACTGAAGCTTTCTTT
d_gene: TRBD1; v_gene: TRBV2; j_gene: TRBJ2-4; abundance: NA; CDR3aa: CASSEGPTGVGGNIQYF; CDR3nt: TGTGCCAGCAGTGAAGGGCCAACAGGGGTTGGGGGAAACATTCAGTACTTC
d_gene: TRBD1; v_gene: TRBV6-1; j_gene: TRBJ1-2; abundance: NA; CDR3aa: CASSEIPDRRSLYGYTF; CDR3nt: TGTGCCAGCAGTGAAATACCGGACAGGCGATCTCTTTATGGCTACACCTTC
d_gene: NA; v_gene: TRBV30; j_gene: TRBJ2-1; abundance: NA; CDR3aa: CAWSAILGPPLEQFF; CDR3nt: TGTGCCTGGAGTGCCATCCTCGGGCCTCCGCTTGAGCAGTTCTTC
d_gene: NA; v_gene: TRBV21-1; j_gene: TRBJ1-4; abundance: NA; CDR3aa: CASSKQDCETGREFNEKLFF; CDR3nt: TGTGCCAGCAGCAAACAGGATTGCGAGACAGGCAGGGAGTTCAATGAAAAACTGTTTTTT
d_gene: NA; v_gene: TRBV7-6; j_gene: TRBJ2-5; abundance: NA; CDR3aa: CASSLYETQYF; CDR3nt: TGTGCCAGCAGCTTATACGAGACCCAGTACTTC
d_gene: TRBD2; v_gene: TRBV5-4; j_gene: TRBJ2-7; abundance: NA; CDR3aa: CASSPRTSGRGLGEQYF; CDR3nt: TGTGCCAGCAGCCCTCGGACTAGCGGGAGGGGACTGGGCGAGCAGTACTTC
d_gene: TRBD1; v_gene: TRBV30; j_gene: TRBJ2-1; abundance: NA; CDR3aa: CAWSVPGGHNEQFF; CDR3nt: TGTGCCTGGAGTGTGCCAGGGGGCCACAATGAGCAGTTCTTC
d_gene: NA; v_gene: TRBV7-8; j_gene: TRBJ1-2; abundance: NA; CDR3aa: CASSPDSNYGYTF; CDR3nt: TGTGCCAGCAGCCCCGACAGTAACTATGGCTACACCTTC
d_gene: NA; v_gene: TRBV6-1; j_gene: TRBJ2-2; abundance: NA; CDR3aa: CASNPGLGNTGELFF; CDR3nt: TGTGCCAGCAATCCGGGACTGGGGAACACCGGGGAGCTGTTTTTT
d_gene: NA; v_gene: TRBV5-1; j_gene: TRBJ1-5; abundance: NA; CDR3aa: CASSLNGVDGQPQHF; CDR3nt: TGCGCCAGCAGCTTAAACGGGGTTGACGGCCAGCCCCAGCATTTT
d_gene: TRBD2; v_gene: TRBV7-3; j_gene: TRBJ2-3; abundance: NA; CDR3aa: CASSLELAGGPDTQYF; CDR3nt: TGTGCCAGCAGCTTAGAACTAGCGGGGGGGCCGGATACGCAGTATTTT
d_gene: TRBD2; v_gene: TRBV18; j_gene: TRBJ2-2; abundance: NA; CDR3aa: CASSPRLAENTGELFF; CDR3nt: TGTGCCAGCTCACCCCGACTAGCGGAGAACACCGGGGAGCTGTTTTTT
d_gene: NA; v_gene: TRBV15; j_gene: TRBJ1-6; abundance: NA; CDR3aa: CATSRVARSSYNSPLHF; CDR3nt: TGTGCCACCAGCAGAGTTGCCCGTAGCTCCTATAATTCACCCCTCCACTTT
d_gene: TRBD1; v_gene: TRBV7-8; j_gene: TRBJ2-3; abundance: NA; CDR3aa: CASSLRIAGTDKADTQYF; CDR3nt: TGTGCCAGCAGCTTAAGGATAGCCGGGACAGACAAAGCAGATACGCAGTATTTT
d_gene: TRBD1; v_gene: TRBV18; j_gene: TRBJ2-5; abundance: NA; CDR3aa: CASCLQGRETQYF; CDR3nt: TGTGCCAGCTGTTTACAGGGGAGAGAGACCCAGTACTTC